This T cell receptor beta chain was identified during a study of CD8 T cells in Susac syndrome. General observations from the study: Individuals included in the TCR sequencing and HLA analysis were acknowledged by the study to be relatively few in number.

Peripheral blood CD8+ and CD4+ T cells were profiled by TCR beta sequencing. Comments on this clonotype: The antigen is undetermined.

Reverse transcription used about 0.45 to 1 ug RNA and random hexamers. The immunoSEQ assay covered 54 Vbeta and 13 Jbeta segments for CDR3. TCRdb reanalysed the immunoSEQ multiplex PCR reads using MiXCR and keeps one entry per CDR3 protein. The sample lists more than 100,000 distinct CDR3 sequences, roughly 80% seen once, with 0.45% to 0.65% in the top ten. CDR1 and CDR2 (germline): MNHEY, SVGEGT. V lost 6 bases and J lost 3, with 21 bases in between. This CDR3 is 16 amino acids long. The sequenced sample consisted of CD8+ T cells from PBMCs. The chain links TRBV6-2 or TRBV6-3 to TRBJ2-7; tentatively, D is TRBD2 (5 bases). This receptor was taken from a human donor with multiple sclerosis. The CDR3 nucleotides read TGTGCCAGCAGCCTTAGGGTCGCTCGCGGGCTCTACGAGCAGTACGTC. It codes for CASSLRVARGLYEQYV.